The present entry profiles one T cell receptor beta chain with its context. Its antigen is not known. This entry is derived from a study of cytomegalovirus exposure and HLA in healthy donors. Whole-study findings and limits: In a later analysis, at a false discovery rate of 0.05, some 15,000 TCR beta sequences were associated with HLA alleles.

The CDR3 consists of 18 residues. CDR1 is SGHNT, CDR2 YENEEA, per germline. V gave up 1 base and J gave up 0 bases; unmatched junction bases: 2. Primers included in the PCR were 60 Vbeta and 13 Jbeta primers. TCRdb keeps only in-frame clones here, not all; method: immunoSEQ multiplex PCR. The sample lists about 180,000 clones; 77% were seen once. Sequencing input: PBMCs. This TCR derives from a woman aged 55-70 years in good health and CMV-seropositive. This chain connects TRBV11-3 to TRBJ2-1; 14 nucleotides line up with TRBD2. The CDR3 loop reads CASSLAGTSGSSYNEQFF. DNA for the CDR3: TGTGCCAGCAGCTTAGCGGGGACTAGCGGGAGCTCCTACAATGAGCAGTTCTTC.